These 32 T cell receptor beta chains came from one sample sequenced in a study of metastatic and nonmetastatic thyroid tumors (dated by TCRdb to 2020 to 2022). Library generation was performed with PCR. Instrument on record: Illumina HiSeq 4000. Through fastp at Q25 and MiXCR, TCRdb rebuilt clones from the public reads, retaining in-frame beta chains. Across this sample there are around 4,500 clones, with about 15% seen only once. The ten largest clonotypes hold over 15% of the sample. No patient had received any treatment before thyroid surgery. The material sequenced was adjacent normal tissue. These receptors all stem from a female donor with papillary thyroid cancer or a benign thyroid nodule (not recorded which). Some clones in this sample may be carry-over from other donors' samples.

By sample fraction, this clone is medium-sized. V and J are TRBV12-3 or TRBV12-4 and TRBJ2-2; possibly TRBD1 for D (6 bases). The germline V and J ends were trimmed by 5 bases and 1 base, with 8 bases remaining between them. CDR3 length: 14 residues. The CDR3 loop is CASSLQGNTGELFF. CDR3 sequence (DNA): TGTGCCAGCAGTCTACAGGGGAACACCGGGGAGCTGTTTTTT.

By frequency in the sample, this clone is medium-sized (0.01 to 0.1%). The chain joins TRBV20-1 to TRBJ2-1, with D tentatively TRBD2 (5 bases). The V end lost 2 bases, the J end lost 0 bases, and 11 bases lay between the germline ends. This CDR3 comprises 15 residues. Looked up from germline, CDR1 is DFQATT and CDR2 is SNEGSKA (reference sequence). In nucleotides, the CDR3 is TGCAGTGCTAGACCGGAAGGGAGCTCCTACAATGAGCAGTTCTTC. It translates to CSARPEGSSYNEQFF.

V usage is TRBV6-1 and J usage is TRBJ2-7; TRBD1 is a possible D gene (5 bases). Trimming cost V 0 bases and J 6 bases, with 15 bases left between them. From germline, CDR1 is MNHNS and CDR2 SASEGT. This CDR3 region has 15 residues. CDR3 in amino acids: CASSEAWAGSTEQYF. DNA for the CDR3: TGTGCCAGCAGTGAAGCTTGGGCAGGGTCGACCGAGCAGTACTTC.

The chain combines TRBV20-1 with TRBJ1-1; possibly TRBD1 for D (6 bases). Trimming cost V 2 bases and J 5 bases, with 12 bases left between them. Germline assignment: CDR1 DFQATT and CDR2 SNEGSKA (reference sequence). The CDR3 is 13 residues long. The CDR3 here is CSARLTGKTEAFF. In nucleotides, the CDR3 is TGCAGTGCTAGACTAACAGGGAAAACTGAAGCTTTCTTT.

In this sample, this clone is medium-sized. V is TRBV7-9 and J is TRBJ2-7, with TRBD1 as a possible D gene (6 bases). The V gene's germline CDR1 is SEHNR and CDR2 FQNEAQ (reference sequence). This CDR3 is built from 14 residues. The V end lost 1 base, the J end lost 2 bases, and 9 bases lay between the germline ends. CDR3 residues: CASSLDAGAYEQYF. The DNA of the CDR3 is TGTGCCAGCAGCTTAGACGCAGGGGCCTACGAGCAGTACTTC. Using reference TRBV7-9 and TRBJ2-7 for the parts outside the CDR3, the full variable domain is DTGVSQNPRHKITKRGQNVTFRCDPISEHNRLYWYRQTLGQGPEFLTYFQNEAQLEKSRLLSDRFSAERPKGSFSTLEIQRTEQGDSAMYLCASSLDAGAYEQYFGPGTRLTVT.

The DNA of the CDR3 is TGCGCCAGCAGCTTTGGGACAGACTACAATGAGCAGTTCTTC. Its translation is CASSFGTDYNEQFF. This chain uses TRBV5-1 with TRBJ2-1, with TRBD1 identical over 7 bases. V was clipped by 2 bases and J by 3 bases; unmatched bases: 2. This CDR3 has 14 amino acids. CDR1 and CDR2 (germline): SGHRS, YFSETQ. The whole variable domain, remainder taken from reference TRBV5-1 and TRBJ2-1, is KAGVTQTPRYLIKTRGQQVTLSCSPISGHRSVSWYQQTPGQGLQFLFEYFSETQRNKGNFPGRFSGRQFSNSRSEMNVSTLELGDSALYLCASSFGTDYNEQFFGPGTRLTVL.

The chain has TRBV6-1 and TRBJ1-2; perhaps TRBD1 as D (5 bases). V was clipped by 2 bases and J by 5 bases, with 9 bases between them. In germline, CDR1 is MNHNS, CDR2 SASEGT. The CDR3 runs 13 residues. The CDR3 is CASSEIGAYGYTF. The DNA for the CDR3 is TGTGCCAGCAGTGAAATCGGGGCATATGGCTACACCTTC.

Within the sample, this clone is medium-sized. The chain carries TRBV19 and TRBJ1-1; D may be TRBD1 (5 bases). This CDR3 contains 14 residues. Trimming left V 3 bases short and J 1 base short, with 9 bases between. Per germline, CDR1 LNHDA and CDR2 SQIVND (reference sequence). The CDR3 nucleotides read TGTGCCAGTAGTATGGGGACGTGGAACACTGAAGCTTTCTTT. This gives the protein CASSMGTWNTEAFF.

This clone is classed as medium-sized. The chain is built from TRBV19 and TRBJ1-4; 7 bases align to TRBD1. This CDR3 has 15 residues. CDR1 and CDR2 (germline): LNHDA, SQIVND (reference sequence). With V trimmed by 6 bases and J by 4 bases, 8 bases remained unmatched. CDR3 amino acids: CASSLQGWGNEKLFF. The CDR3 DNA sequence: TGTGCCAGTAGCCTACAGGGGTGGGGTAATGAAAAACTGTTTTTT.

J is TRBJ2-2 and V is TRBV19; D ambiguous. The CDR3 has 16 residues. Germline loops: CDR1 LNHDA, CDR2 SQIVND (reference sequence). Trimming removed 7 bases at V and 0 bases at J, with 15 bases between. The chain's CDR3 is CASTRLSAANTGELFF. DNA of the CDR3: TGTGCCAGTACCCGGTTGTCCGCAGCGAACACCGGGGAGCTGTTTTTT.

Regarding this clone: Its ends do not fully match the called genes, so a read error is possible. The V call is TRBV5-6, the J call TRBJ1-6; possibly TRBD1 for D (6 bases). Germline CDR1 is SGHDT and CDR2 is YYEEEE. The CDR3 consists of 13 residues. The CDR3 DNA reads as TGTGCCAGCAGCCTCAGGGGAAATTTACCCCTCCACTTT. This encodes CASSLRGNLPLHF.

As for this clone: At one end the junction does not follow the germline gene, possibly because of a read error. The chain is built from TRBV9 and TRBJ2-5; TRBD1 matches 7 bases. CDR3 size: 15 residues. CDR1 SGDLS and CDR2 YYNGEE come from the germline V gene. The CDR3 bases are TGTGCCAGCAGCGTAGCTAGAGGGGGCAGGGAGACACAGTACTTC. Its protein is CASSVARGGRETQYF.

In this sample, this clone turned up a few times. This chain links TRBV12-3 or TRBV12-4 with TRBJ2-7; D ambiguous. Trimming removed 9 bases from V and 2 bases from J, with 14 bases in between. This CDR3 has 13 amino acids. The CDR3 nucleotides are TGTGCCAGTGCCTTGGTAGGCGCCTACGAGCAGTACTTC. This encodes CASALVGAYEQYF.

The sample holds a few counts of this clone. This CDR3 is CASSWEIGDTEAFF. The CDR3 bases are TGTGCCAGCAGTTGGGAGATTGGAGACACTGAAGCTTTCTTT. This chain joins TRBV6-1 and TRBJ1-1; D is ambiguous. This CDR3 has 14 amino acids. Trimming removed 5 bases from V and 3 bases from J, with 13 bases in between. Looked up from germline, CDR1 is MNHNS and CDR2 is SASEGT.

The rearrangement uses TRBV20-1 and TRBJ1-2; possibly TRBD1 for D (5 bases). Germline V CDR1 and CDR2: DFQATT, SNEGSKA (reference sequence). The CDR3 sequence is 13 residues long. Trimming removed 6 bases at V and 8 bases at J, with 19 bases between. Written as DNA, the CDR3 is TGCAGTGCCGATCCCGGGGCCCTTCGCGGCTACACCTTC. It is translated as CSADPGALRGYTF.

This clone was detected ten times or more. The gene calls are TRBV29-1 and TRBJ2-3, with D possibly being TRBD1 (5 bases). The V end lost 3 bases, the J end lost 9 bases, and 10 bases lay between the germline ends. Germline V gene sequence: CDR1 SQVTM, CDR2 ANQGSEA. CDR3 length: 11 amino acids. The CDR3 DNA is TGCAGCGTTGAGATCAGGGTAACGCAGTATTTT. Its protein is CSVEIRVTQYF.

This clone was recorded a few times. J is TRBJ2-7 and V is TRBV6-1; D tentatively reads TRBD1 or TRBD2 (5 bases each). In germline, CDR1 is MNHNS, CDR2 SASEGT. The CDR3 runs 14 residues. Trimming removed 6 bases at V and 2 bases at J, with 14 bases between. The CDR3 coding sequence is TGTGCCAGCAGGGGGGACCAGGACCCCTACGAGCAGTACTTC. Translation gives CASRGDQDPYEQYF.

By share of the sample, this clone is medium-sized. The V call is TRBV20-1, the J call TRBJ1-5; perhaps TRBD1 as D (6 bases). CDR3 length: 15 residues. Per the germline V gene, CDR1 is DFQATT and CDR2 is SNEGSKA (reference sequence). V gave up 0 bases and J gave up 5 bases, with 14 bases separating them. The CDR3 nucleotides read TGCAGTGCTAGAGATGGAAAGGGGGGGGATCAGCCCCAGCATTTT. Encoded protein: CSARDGKGGDQPQHF.

This chain connects TRBV28 to TRBJ2-2, with TRBD1 as a possible D gene (5 bases). The CDR3 sequence is 15 residues long. Germline-derived CDR1 and CDR2 are MDHEN and SYDVKM. V dropped 5 bases and J dropped 6 bases, with 16 bases sitting between them. CDR3 DNA: TGTGCCAGCAGTAACCTAAGGGGCGTGTCCGGGGAGCTGTTTTTT. This translates into CASSNLRGVSGELFF.

This rearrangement joins TRBV6-1 to TRBJ1-1, with D maybe TRBD1 (6 bases). The CDR3 is 16 amino acids. From germline, CDR1 is MNHNS and CDR2 SASEGT. With 6 bases removed from V and 4 bases from J, the gap between germline ends came to 21 bases. CDR3 coding DNA: TGTGCCAGCAGGGGAGGGACATGGGGCTCCGGCACTGAAGCTTTCTTT. Translating it yields CASRGGTWGSGTEAFF.

The chain couples TRBV27 to TRBJ1-1; a possible D gene is TRBD1 (6 bases). The ends were cut back, 5 bases at V and 1 base at J, with 17 bases in the middle. The germline gives CDR1 MNHEY, CDR2 SMNVEV (reference sequence). The CDR3 consists of 16 residues. The CDR3 DNA reads TGTGCCAGCAGTCTCCGGGGGGGGCGCGGGAACACTGAAGCTTTCTTT. This codes for CASSLRGGRGNTEAFF.

This clone has just a few counts. The V call is TRBV24-1, the J call TRBJ2-7; perhaps TRBD2 as D (5 bases). The ends were cut back, 0 bases at V and 4 bases at J, with 6 bases in the middle. Per the germline V gene, CDR1 is KGHDR and CDR2 is SFDVKD. The CDR3 totals 13 residues. For the CDR3, the DNA is TGTGCCACCAGTGATTTGCGGGGTTACGAGCAGTACTTC. Protein product: CATSDLRGYEQYF.

As regards this clone: Since the CDR3 does not end with the conserved phenylalanine or tryptophan, this likely comes from a read error. The chain carries TRBV20-1 and TRBJ2-1; no clear D gene. Germline CDR1 DFQATT, CDR2 SNEGSKA (reference sequence). The V and J ends lost 0 bases and 7 bases respectively, with 19 bases between them. The CDR3 contains 16 residues. Here the CDR3 DNA reads TGCAGTGCTAGAGATTATACTATAGGTTTGTGGAATGAGCAGTTCCTC. Translating it yields CSARDYTIGLWNEQFL.

In the case of this clone: It is unclear where the CDR3 begins or ends on the DNA, so no DNA is shown, and the CDR3 is as TCRdb lists it. J is TRBJ1-1 and V is TRBV7-5. TRBV7-5 is a pseudogene segment. The CDR3 has 15 residues if both end residues are counted. The CDR3 protein is CTSVPDRDGYTEAFF.

Notes on this clone: One end of the junction is discordant with germline, which a read error may explain. The chain is built from TRBV6-1 and TRBJ1-6, with D possibly TRBD1 on 5 matching bases. Germline loops: CDR1 MNHNS, CDR2 SASEGT. This CDR3 has 15 residues. The CDR3 DNA reads TGTGCCATCAGTGAGGCGTGCAGGGCAAATTCACCCCTCCACTTT. Its translation is CAISEACRANSPLHF.

V usage is TRBV20-1 and J usage is TRBJ2-1; 8 bases are shared with TRBD2. J gave up 0 bases and V 3 bases, and 10 bases lay outside the gene matches. The CDR3 sequence is 17 residues long. Germline V gene data show CDR1 as DFQATT and CDR2 as SNEGSKA (reference sequence). The CDR3 spells CSASETCGGSSYNEQFF. The CDR3 DNA reads as TGCAGTGCTAGCGAGACTTGCGGGGGGAGCTCCTACAATGAGCAGTTCTTC.

The rearrangement uses TRBV9 and TRBJ1-2, with unresolved D. Per germline, CDR1 SGDLS and CDR2 YYNGEE. V lost 0 bases and J lost 2, with 5 bases in between. CDR3 length: 13 residues. The CDR3 DNA reads as TGTGCCAGCAGCGTAGACGTCAACTATGGCTACACCTTC. This gives the protein CASSVDVNYGYTF.

This clone is medium-sized. V usage is TRBV20-1 and J usage is TRBJ2-5, with D perhaps TRBD1 (5 bases). The CDR3 sequence is 11 residues long. V was cut by 3 bases and J by 3 bases, with 5 bases left in between. Germline CDR1 is DFQATT and CDR2 is SNEGSKA (reference sequence). CDR3 in amino acids: CSASREETQYF. In DNA, the CDR3 is TGCAGTGCTAGCAGGGAAGAGACCCAGTACTTC.

The chain recombines TRBV20-1 with TRBJ1-4; D ambiguous. The germline V and J ends were trimmed by 5 bases and 6 bases, with 13 bases remaining between them. The germline V gene encodes CDR1 DFQATT and CDR2 SNEGSKA (reference sequence). The CDR3 is 13 amino acids. The CDR3 nucleotides are TGCAGTGCTCTAGGACCCTGGGATGAAAAACTGTTTTTT. Translating gives CSALGPWDEKLFF.

In this sample, this clone is medium-sized. The V call is TRBV5-1, the J call TRBJ1-2; no firm D call. The germline V gene has CDR1 SGHRS and CDR2 YFSETQ. V dropped 4 bases and J dropped 2 bases, with 12 bases sitting between them. The CDR3 extends over 14 amino acids. CDR3 in DNA: TGCGCCAGCAGCCCGAGCCCAGGAAACTATGGCTACACCTTC. This codes for CASSPSPGNYGYTF.

This clone was observed once. In nucleotides, the CDR3 is TGTGCCAGCAGTGGATTGGTCAGGGCAGGCAATCAGCCCCAGCATTTT. Protein sequence: CASSGLVRAGNQPQHF. The rearrangement uses TRBV2 and TRBJ1-5; possible D gene TRBD1, 5 bases. The CDR3 sequence is 16 residues long. Trimming pared 4 bases from V and 2 bases from J, leaving 15 bases between. Germline assignment: CDR1 SNHLY and CDR2 FYNNEI.

Turning to this clone: The junction departs from the called germline gene at one end, perhaps through a read error. The rearrangement links TRBV6-5 to TRBJ2-3, with 7 bases lining up with TRBD1. The germline V gene encodes CDR1 MNHEY and CDR2 SVGAGI. The CDR3 is 13 amino acids. The CDR3 protein is CASSWRREGALDF. The CDR3 nucleotides are TGTGCCAGCAGTTGGAGGAGAGAGGGGGCCTTGGATTTT.